Sequencing of this T cell receptor (beta chain) was carried out in a study of T cells in Graves' hyperthyroidism and ophthalmopathy. It was RNA transcripts that yielded the amplified TCR beta CDR3 regions. With the HTBI primer set, the TCR CDR3 went through a first round of RT-PCR. One entry per CDR3 protein results from TCRdb running MiXCR on the multiplex PCR reads. The sample has around 340,000 distinct CDR3 sequences, around a sixth seen once. The CDR3 has 13 amino acids. Deletions cut 0 bases from V and 14 bases from J, with 14 bases between. CDR1 is MNHEY, CDR2 SMNVEV, per germline (reference sequence).

This TCR came from a woman between 50 and 59 years old with Graves' hyperthyroidism. The genes are TRBV27 and TRBJ1-5; D not resolved. Sequenced: blood. The CDR3, as DNA: TGTGCCAGCAGTTTATCCTACGGAGCGAAAAAGCATTTT. Translation: CASSLSYGAKKHF.